This entry features one T cell receptor beta chain sequence. No antigen is known for it. The germline V gene has CDR1 SEHNR and CDR2 FQNEAQ (reference sequence). The J segment lost 12 bases and the V segment lost 5 bases, leaving 22 bases of the junction unmatched. The CDR3 length is 18 residues. These data are taken from a study of shared clonotypes between healthy human individuals. Study observations and caveats: A generally larger estimated richness was seen in naive subsets than in memory subsets.

Some clones are missing from TCRdb's copy, which holds only in-frame ones; the method was immunoSEQ multiplex PCR. The sample lists roughly 220,000 clones, 65% occurring once. The rearrangement joins TRBV7-9 to TRBJ2-6; 7 positions match TRBD1. The receptor's source is a young man in good health. Sequenced input: memory CD4+ T cells sorted from blood. Sample subset: CD45RA-negative fraction. CDR3 DNA: TGTGCCAGCAGCGCAAAGCAACGACAGGGATCCTGGAGTGGCGTCCTGACTTTC. It encodes CASSAKQRQGSWSGVLTF.